Listed below are T cell receptor beta chains from one sample, sequenced in a study of cytomegalovirus exposure and HLA in healthy donors. This table comes from immunoSEQ multiplex PCR, and its TCRdb copy is limited to in-frame clones, with some not included. Of 150,000 to 250,000 clones in the sample, roughly 78% were seen once. Input material: PBMCs. Every receptor here comes from a woman aged 30 to 39 in good health and CMV-seropositive. Each CDR3 is given with its conserved first and last residue. D genes are given only for firm matches. The listing skips clone size in some rows; elsewhere it reads once, few, many or a size class.

TRBV4-1,TRBJ1-6,TRBD1,-,15,CASSQRQGWDSPLHF,TGCGCCAGCAGCCAGAGACAGGGGTGGGATTCACCCCTCCACTTT
TRBV7-2,TRBJ1-2,-,-,18,CASSLAQWTVRGNYGYTF,TGTGCCAGCAGCTTAGCCCAGTGGACAGTTCGGGGCAACTATGGCTACACCTTC
TRBV27,TRBJ2-3,TRBD2,-,14,CASARGGFTDTQYF,TGTGCCAGCGCCCGCGGGGGTTTCACAGATACGCAGTATTTT
TRBV11-2,TRBJ2-4,TRBD2,-,16,CASSFPLAVAKNIQYF,TGTGCCAGCAGCTTTCCGCTAGCGGTAGCCAAAAACATTCAGTACTTC
TRBV6-6,TRBJ1-1,-,few,14,CASRPKGGGTEAFF,TGTGCCAGCAGACCCAAGGGGGGGGGCACTGAAGCTTTCTTT
TRBV21-1,TRBJ2-1,-,-,13,CASSPISGNEQFF,TGTGCCAGCAGCCCTATCTCGGGCAATGAGCAGTTCTTC
TRBV5-6,TRBJ2-3,TRBD1,once,11,CASRRQGLQYF,TGTGCCAGCAGGAGACAGGGCCTCCAGTATTTT
TRBV25-1,TRBJ2-1,-,few,14,CASCHHGRADEQFF,TGTGCCAGCTGTCACCACGGGCGGGCGGATGAGCAGTTCTTC
TRBV11-3,TRBJ1-1,-,-,13,CASAGLADTEAFF,TGTGCCAGCGCGGGCCTTGCGGACACTGAAGCTTTCTTT
TRBV7-9,TRBJ1-1,-,-,11,CSSSLGHGAFF,TGTTCCAGCAGCTTAGGCCACGGAGCTTTCTTT
TRBV5-1,TRBJ2-5,TRBD1,-,15,CASSLRTGGLETQYF,TGCGCCAGCAGCTTACGGACAGGGGGATTAGAGACCCAGTACTTC
TRBV11-2,TRBJ2-7,TRBD2,-,16,CASSASIAGYSYEQYF,TGTGCCAGCAGCGCATCGATAGCGGGGTACTCCTACGAGCAGTACTTC
TRBV6-1,TRBJ2-1,TRBD2,few,15,CASGRTSGSYNEQFF,TGTGCCAGCGGACGGACTAGCGGGAGTTACAATGAGCAGTTCTTC
TRBV21-1,TRBJ2-2,-,-,19,CASSKDIVRRRSNTGELFF,TGTGCCAGCAGCAAAGATATTGTTAGGAGGCGGTCGAACACCGGGGAGCTGTTTTTT
TRBV4-3,TRBJ2-1,-,-,18,CASSQTGGLPSSYNEQFF,TGCGCCAGCAGCCAAACTGGGGGACTCCCTAGCTCCTACAATGAGCAGTTCTTC
TRBV12-5,TRBJ2-3,-,-,16,CASGWGPSGRTDTQYF,TGTGCTAGTGGTTGGGGGCCTAGCGGACGCACAGATACGCAGTATTTT
TRBV4-3,TRBJ2-7,-,-,13,CASSQRLAYEQYF,TGCGCCAGCAGCCAGCGACTAGCCTACGAGCAGTACTTC
TRBV4-1,TRBJ1-1,-,-,16,CASSQVFYLGNTEAFF,TGCGCCAGCAGCCAAGTTTTCTATCTCGGGAACACTGAAGCTTTCTTT
TRBV18,TRBJ2-7,TRBD1,-,14,CASSPGTGVYEQYF,TGTGCCAGCTCACCAGGGACAGGGGTATACGAGCAGTACTTC
TRBV4-1,TRBJ2-2,TRBD1,-,16,CASSQDGTGNTGELFF,TGCGCCAGCAGCCAAGATGGGACAGGAAACACCGGGGAGCTGTTTTTT
TRBV11-2,TRBJ2-3,-,few,15,CASSSSGVPTDTQYF,TGTGCCAGCAGCTCCTCAGGGGTCCCCACAGATACGCAGTATTTT
TRBV4-2,TRBJ2-3,TRBD2,once,18,CASRPSSGVAGGPDTQYF,TGTGCCAGCAGACCCTCCTCGGGAGTAGCGGGGGGGCCAGATACGCAGTATTTT
TRBV19,TRBJ1-5,-,-,17,CASSIRRRTYSNQPQHF,TGTGCCAGTAGTATCCGGCGCAGGACATATAGCAATCAGCCCCAGCATTTT
TRBV30,TRBJ1-2,-,-,12,CAWSPFDSGYTF,TGTGCCTGGAGCCCATTCGATAGTGGCTACACCTTC
TRBV9,TRBJ1-2,TRBD1,-,15,CASSDNRGALVGYTF,TGTGCCAGCAGCGACAACAGGGGGGCTCTAGTCGGCTACACCTTC
TRBV14,TRBJ2-7,TRBD1,-,15,CASSQGPQGSYEQYF,TGTGCCAGCAGCCAAGGTCCACAGGGGTCCTACGAGCAGTACTTC